A single sample is the source of the 28 T cell receptor beta chains below, sequenced in a study of blood T cells in healthy people across ages. A second roughly 7 to 12 cycle PCR used barcoded and J-beta primers. TCRdb independently ran MiXCR on the 5' RACE reads; one entry per CDR3 protein. The repertoire includes 600,000 to 850,000 distinct CDR3 sequences, approximately 39% of them detected once, and 20% to 25% sits in the top ten. Sequenced sample: blood. The source of these receptors is a woman aged 55-75 years in good health.

This clonotype was detected ten times or more. The genes are TRBV5-1 and TRBJ2-7; TRBD2 agrees at 8 bases. Per germline, CDR1 SGHRS and CDR2 YFSETQ. CDR3 length: 15 amino acids. Trimming removed 5 bases from V and 5 bases from J; junction bases left unmatched: 12. CDR3 sequence reads: CASRVLTGGVDEQYF. The CDR3 region has the DNA TGCGCCAGCAGGGTGTTGACGGGGGGGGTCGACGAGCAGTACTTC.

The V call is TRBV20-1, the J call TRBJ2-3; D is unresolved. This CDR3 comprises 13 residues. The V and J ends lost 4 bases and 4 bases respectively, with 12 bases between them. Germline V gives CDR1 DFQATT, CDR2 SNEGSKA (reference sequence). In nucleotides, the CDR3 is TGCAGTGCTAAGGCCCCAGGTGCAGATACGCAGTATTTT. The encoded protein is CSAKAPGADTQYF.

The genes are TRBV12-5 and TRBJ2-1; 7 bases agree with TRBD1. This CDR3 is built from 13 residues. In germline, CDR1 is LGHNT, CDR2 FRNRAP. The V gene end was trimmed by 5 bases and the J gene end by 8 bases; junction bases not matched to a gene: 6. CDR3 bases: TGTGCTAGTGGTAGAGATACAGGGGATGAGCAGTTCTTC. It yields the protein CASGRDTGDEQFF. The variable domain in full, with the rest retrieved from reference TRBV12-5 and TRBJ2-1, is DARVTQTPRHKVTEMGQEVTMRCQPILGHNTVFWYRQTMMQGLELLAYFRNRAPLDDSGMPKDRFSAEMPDATLATLKIQPSEPRDSAVYFCASGRDTGDEQFFGPGTRLTVL.

The CDR3, as DNA: TGCGCCAGCAGCTTGGCCAGGGCGGGCACCGGGGAGCTGTTTTTT. Its translation is CASSLARAGTGELFF. J is TRBJ2-2 and V is TRBV5-1, with D tentatively TRBD1 or TRBD2 (5 bases each). V lost 0 bases and J 4 bases, leaving 10 bases between the germline ends. This CDR3 comprises 15 residues. Per germline, CDR1 SGHRS and CDR2 YFSETQ.

This clonotype appeared a few times. The chain links TRBV27 to TRBJ1-4, with TRBD1 matching 7 bases. The germline V gene has CDR1 MNHEY and CDR2 SMNVEV (reference sequence). CDR3 length equals 17 residues. With V trimmed by 2 bases and J by 0 bases, 6 bases remained unmatched. CDR3 sequence reads: CASSLVRDSATNEKLFF. The CDR3 region has the DNA TGTGCCAGCAGTTTAGTGCGGGACAGTGCAACTAATGAAAAACTGTTTTTT. Using reference TRBV27 and TRBJ1-4 for the parts outside the CDR3, the full variable domain is EAQVTQNPRYLITVTGKKLTVTCSQNMNHEYMSWYRQDPGLGLRQIYYSMNVEVTDKGDVPEGYKVSRKEKRNFPLILESPSPNQTSLYFCASSLVRDSATNEKLFFGSGTQLSVL.

This clonotype was detected only a few times. The chain couples TRBV27 to TRBJ2-7; possible D gene TRBD2, 5 bases. From germline, CDR1 is MNHEY and CDR2 SMNVEV (reference sequence). This CDR3 contains 14 residues. V lost 5 bases and J lost 0, with 11 bases in between. The CDR3 bases are TGTGCCAGCAGTCTTGGCGGGCTCTCCTACGAGCAGTACTTC. As protein: CASSLGGLSYEQYF.

This clonotype was observed a few times. The chain is built from TRBV7-9 and TRBJ2-7, with 11 bases lining up with TRBD2. V shed 4 bases and J 3 bases; nucleotides not matched to a gene: 5. The germline V gene encodes CDR1 SEHNR and CDR2 FQNEAQ (reference sequence). The CDR3 has 15 residues. Written as DNA, the CDR3 is TGTGCCAGCAGCTCTAGCGGGAGGATGATCTACGAGCAGTACTTC. Translated, it gives CASSSSGRMIYEQYF.

The CDR3, as DNA: TGCAGTGCGCCAACAGGCAGCGCGAACACCGGGGAGCTGTTTTTT. It is translated as CSAPTGSANTGELFF. J is TRBJ2-2 and V is TRBV20-1; D might be TRBD1 (5 bases). Germline V gene sequence: CDR1 DFQATT, CDR2 SNEGSKA (reference sequence). Trimming took off 6 bases at V and 0 bases at J, with 14 bases between the two ends. The CDR3 length is 15 residues.

The rearrangement joins TRBV20-1 to TRBJ2-3, with D hard to call. CDR1 DFQATT and CDR2 SNEGSKA come from the germline V gene (reference sequence). Between the trimmed V and J ends, which lost 6 bases and 3 bases, there was a span of 7 bases. This CDR3 contains 11 residues. CDR3 in DNA: TGCAGTGCCCCCACAACAGATACGCAGTATTTT. The encoded protein is CSAPTTDTQYF.

The rearrangement uses TRBV6-2 or TRBV6-3 and TRBJ2-4, with 11 bases aligning to TRBD2. The assigned J gene may be wrong: the sequence end matches TRBJ2-7 better. Per the germline V gene, CDR1 is MNHEY and CDR2 is SVGEGT. The CDR3 consists of 15 residues. The CDR3 coding sequence is TGTGCCAGCCGAAAGGGGACTAGCGGCTCCTACGAGCAGTACTTC. It translates to CASRKGTSGSYEQYF.

This chain links TRBV6-2 or TRBV6-3 with TRBJ1-4; D not certain. CDR1 is MNHEY, CDR2 SVGEGT, per germline. Trimming took off 0 bases at V and 8 bases at J, with 10 bases between the two ends. The CDR3 totals 14 residues. CDR3 sequence: CASSYSDSSEKLFF. The CDR3 DNA follows: TGTGCCAGCAGTTACTCGGATTCAAGCGAAAAACTGTTTTTT.

There are a few counts of this clonotype. The chain couples TRBV12-3 or TRBV12-4 to TRBJ2-7, with D perhaps assigned TRBD1 or TRBD2 (6 bases each). V lost 6 bases and J 4 bases, leaving 13 bases between the germline ends. The length of the CDR3 is 13 residues. CDR3 sequence (DNA): TGTGCCAGCAGGCCAACAGGGAGGTACGAGCAGTACTTC. Protein sequence: CASRPTGRYEQYF.

The chain combines TRBV7-6 with TRBJ1-5; 7 bases fit TRBD1. Germline V CDR1 and CDR2: SGHVS, FNYEAQ. CDR3 length equals 17 residues. With 0 bases clipped from V and 3 bases from J, the junction kept 8 bases outside the gene matches. CDR3 nucleotides: TGTGCCAGCAGCTTAGCAACAGGGGAAGGAATCAATCAGCCCCAGCATTTT. Protein: CASSLATGEGINQPQHF.

The V and J genes are TRBV20-1 and TRBJ2-3, with 8 bases lining up with TRBD2. Germline CDR1 DFQATT, CDR2 SNEGSKA (reference sequence). This CDR3 is built from 14 residues. After removal of 5 bases from V and 6 bases from J, the junction contained 10 bases not matched to a gene. For the CDR3, the DNA is TGCAGTGCTTTCCGTAGCGGGAACCCCGATACGCAGTATTTT. It yields the protein CSAFRSGNPDTQYF.

This clonotype has just a few counts. The rearrangement joins TRBV27 to TRBJ2-5; either TRBD1 or TRBD2 may supply D (5 bases each). The V end lost 2 bases, the J end lost 11 bases, and 18 bases lay between the germline ends. The CDR3 totals 14 residues. Germline-derived CDR1 and CDR2 are MNHEY and SMNVEV (reference sequence). Here the CDR3 DNA reads TGTGCCAGCAGTTTAAATTCCTTTCCGGGACCGCAGTACTTC. Translated: CASSLNSFPGPQYF.

The chain recombines TRBV12-3 or TRBV12-4 with TRBJ1-5, with a tentative D call TRBD1 (5 bases). The CDR3 sequence is 14 residues long. Trimming took 3 bases from V and 5 from J, leaving 11 bases between them. This chain's CDR3 is CASSLRGAHQPQHF. As DNA, the CDR3 is TGTGCCAGCAGTTTGAGGGGTGCCCATCAGCCCCAGCATTTT.

This clonotype was seen a few times. CDR3 sequence: CSAKQAGDQPQHF. The CDR3 bases are TGCAGTGCAAAACAGGCGGGGGATCAGCCCCAGCATTTT. V and J are TRBV20-1 and TRBJ1-5; D possibly corresponds to TRBD1 (5 bases). The germline V gene encodes CDR1 DFQATT and CDR2 SNEGSKA (reference sequence). V was trimmed by 6 bases and J by 5 bases, leaving 14 bases between them. This CDR3 has 13 amino acids.

This chain links TRBV11-1 with TRBJ2-5; D assignment may be TRBD1 or TRBD2 (6 bases each). V lost 5 bases and J 5 bases, leaving 24 bases between the germline ends. The CDR3 is made up of 17 amino acids. Germline V gene data show CDR1 as SGHAT and CDR2 as FQDESV (reference sequence). CDR3 DNA sequence: TGTGCCAGCAGCACGAGGGGGGCCACTCGAGGCTCGGAGACCCAGTACTTC. The encoded protein is CASSTRGATRGSETQYF.

This clonotype was counted a single time. This CDR3 is CATSRDPGVDTQYF. Written as DNA, the CDR3 is TGTGCCACCAGCAGAGATCCGGGGGTGGATACGCAGTATTTT. V and J are TRBV15 and TRBJ2-3, with D perhaps matching TRBD2 (6 bases). There are 14 residues in the CDR3. Trimming cost V 0 bases and J 6 bases, with 10 bases left between them. Germline values: CDR1 LNHNV, CDR2 YYDKDF (reference sequence).

The chain couples TRBV7-2 to TRBJ2-7; unclear D gene. V lost 3 bases and J lost 7, with 10 bases in between. This CDR3 comprises 12 residues. The V gene's germline CDR1 is SGHTA and CDR2 FQGNSA. The CDR3 bases are TGTGCCAGCAGCTTTCTTTTGGGGGAGCAGTACTTC. Translation gives CASSFLLGEQYF.

This rearrangement joins TRBV20-1 to TRBJ1-2; D unresolved. This CDR3 region has 13 residues. The V gene lost 0 bases and the J gene lost 5 bases, with 10 bases spanning the gap. Germline V gene data show CDR1 as DFQATT and CDR2 as SNEGSKA (reference sequence). The CDR3 protein is CSARDRVSYGYTF. The CDR3 DNA sequence: TGCAGTGCTAGAGACCGGGTCTCATATGGCTACACCTTC.

This clonotype was observed a single time. V usage is TRBV9 and J usage is TRBJ2-5; D might be TRBD1 (5 bases). Trimming took off 0 bases at V and 2 bases at J, with 11 bases between the two ends. The CDR3 sequence is 15 residues long. CDR1 SGDLS and CDR2 YYNGEE come from the germline V gene. In DNA, the CDR3 is TGTGCCAGCAGCGTAGGGACAAGACTGCAAGAGACCCAGTACTTC. Translating gives CASSVGTRLQETQYF. The full variable domain, completed using reference TRBV9 and TRBJ2-5, is DSGVTQTPKHLITATGQRVTLRCSPRSGDLSVYWYQQSLDQGLQFLIQYYNGEERAKGNILERFSAQQFPDLHSELNLSSLELGDSALYFCASSVGTRLQETQYFGPGTRLLVL.

There are many counts of this clonotype. The genes are TRBV7-2 and TRBJ1-1; 9 nucleotides agree with TRBD1. CDR1 and CDR2 from the germline V gene are SGHTA and FQGNSA. The CDR3 consists of 15 residues. The V gene end was trimmed by 6 bases and the J gene end by 0 bases; junction bases not matched to a gene: 5. DNA for the CDR3: TGTGCCAGCAGAACAGGGGGCGGAATGAACACTGAAGCTTTCTTT. This encodes CASRTGGGMNTEAFF.

This rearrangement joins TRBV6-2 or TRBV6-3 to TRBJ2-2, with 13 bases lining up with TRBD2. V gave up 4 bases and J gave up 4 bases; unmatched junction bases: 6. The CDR3 totals 17 residues. CDR1 and CDR2 from the germline V gene are MNHEY and SVGEGT. The CDR3 DNA follows: TGTGCCAGCAGTTTCGGACTAGCGGGAGTCCTCACCGGGGAGCTGTTTTTT. Its translation is CASSFGLAGVLTGELFF.

Comment on this clonotype: A much larger clone is a single base away; this may be a read error. The V gene is TRBV19, the J gene TRBJ1-2, with TRBD1 identical over 8 bases. Looked up from germline, CDR1 is LNHDA and CDR2 is SQIVND (reference sequence). The CDR3 contains 15 residues. The CDR3 here is CASSVDPGQAGGYTF. The CDR3 DNA follows: TGTGCCAGTAGTGTAGATCCGGGACAGGCTGGTGGCTACACCTTC.

This clonotype was counted between two and nine times. This chain joins TRBV7-9 and TRBJ2-7; 10 bases fit TRBD1. The germline V gene encodes CDR1 SEHNR and CDR2 FQNEAQ (reference sequence). The CDR3 contains 15 residues. With V trimmed by 2 bases and J by 3 bases, 4 bases remained unmatched. This CDR3 reads CASSLLTGGDYEQYF. DNA of the CDR3: TGTGCCAGCAGCTTACTGACAGGGGGCGACTACGAGCAGTACTTC. The full variable domain, in which reference TRBV7-9 and TRBJ2-7 provide the parts outside the CDR3, is DTGVSQNPRHKITKRGQNVTFRCDPISEHNRLYWYRQTLGQGPEFLTYFQNEAQLEKSRLLSDRFSAERPKGSFSTLEIQRTEQGDSAMYLCASSLLTGGDYEQYFGPGTRLTVT.

With respect to this clonotype: A clone one base away is much larger, so this may be a read error. Here the CDR3 reads CGESARASTDTQYF. The CDR3 DNA reads TGTGGCGAGTCGGCTAGGGCTAGCACAGATACGCAGTATTTT. The rearrangement links TRBV7-2 to TRBJ2-3; D ambiguous. Germline V gene sequence: CDR1 SGHTA, CDR2 FQGNSA. The CDR3 length is 14 residues.

V and J are TRBV5-4 and TRBJ2-3, with D unclear. Germline V lookup: CDR1 SGHNT, CDR2 YYREEE (reference sequence). Trimming cost V 0 bases and J 0 bases, with 5 bases left between them. The CDR3 loop spans 14 amino acids. The CDR3 reads CASSLVSSTDTQYF. As DNA, the CDR3 is TGTGCCAGCAGCTTGGTTTCTAGCACAGATACGCAGTATTTT.